Listed below are T cell receptor beta chains from one sample, sequenced in a study of T cell responses to AZD1222 COVID-19 vaccine. Sequenced by immunoSEQ multiplex PCR; TCRdb stores in-frame clones only, minus some. This table holds about 170,000 clones, roughly 92% found once. The material sequenced was peripheral blood, taken on day 0 of AZD1222 vaccination. The source of these receptors is an adult in good health. Both conserved end residues are part of each CDR3. The D gene is left open where the match is weak. Only part of the rows carry a size: once, few, many, or a class if the clone is expanded.

D gene	clone size	V gene	J gene	CDR3 protein	CDR3 DNA
NA	NA	TRBV7-3	TRBJ1-1	CASSLTTGLNTEAFF	TGTGCCAGCAGCTTAACGACGGGTCTCAACACTGAAGCTTTCTTT
NA	NA	TRBV5-5	TRBJ2-7	CASSYRDGNYEQYF	TGTGCCAGCAGCTACCGGGACGGAAACTACGAGCAGTACTTC
NA	NA	TRBV6-1	TRBJ1-2	CASSESGGPDGYTF	TGTGCCAGCAGTGAGTCCGGGGGTCCTGATGGCTACACCTTC
NA	NA	TRBV7-2	TRBJ2-7	CASSFTQRGDGLYF	TGTGCCAGCAGCTTCACTCAAAGAGGGGACGGTTTGTACTTC
NA	NA	TRBV3-1/TRBV3-2	TRBJ2-2	CASSSELRVTGELFF	TGTGCCAGCAGCTCTGAATTGCGTGTCACCGGGGAGCTGTTTTTT
NA	NA	TRBV5-1	TRBJ1-4	CASSQGISNEKLFF	TGCGCCAGCAGCCAAGGCATCTCTAATGAAAAACTGTTTTTT
NA	NA	TRBV10-1	TRBJ1-1	CASSESLNTEAFF	TGCGCCAGCAGTGAGTCCTTGAACACTGAAGCTTTCTTT
TRBD1	NA	TRBV6-5	TRBJ1-2	CASRRDREYYGYTF	TGTGCCAGCAGAAGGGACAGGGAGTACTATGGCTACACCTTC
NA	NA	TRBV6-1	TRBJ1-2	CASSEGTASNYGYTF	TGTGCCAGCAGTGAAGGGACAGCCTCTAACTATGGCTACACCTTC
NA	NA	TRBV9	TRBJ2-5	CASSLEGQLQETQYF	TGTGCCAGCAGCTTAGAGGGGCAGTTACAAGAGACCCAGTACTTC
TRBD2	NA	TRBV7-8	TRBJ2-5	CASSFSLAGGRETQYF	TGTGCCAGCAGCTTTTCTCTCGCGGGGGGGCGGGAGACCCAGTACTTC
NA	NA	TRBV4-1	TRBJ2-7	CASSQEFGEQYF	TGCGCCAGCAGCCAGGAGTTTGGCGAGCAGTACTTC
NA	NA	TRBV11-2	TRBJ2-5	CASSLGGRGSQETQYF	TGTGCCAGCAGCTTAGGGGGACGAGGGAGCCAAGAGACCCAGTACTTC
NA	NA	TRBV5-1	TRBJ2-5	CASSFDRAQETQYF	TGCGCCAGCAGCTTTGACAGAGCACAAGAGACCCAGTACTTC
NA	NA	TRBV11-2	TRBJ1-1	CASSSQGIYPEAFF	TGTGCCAGCAGTTCCCAGGGGATTTACCCTGAAGCTTTCTTT
NA	NA	TRBV2	TRBJ2-1	CASSGRNEQFF	TGTGCCAGCAGTGGGCGCAATGAGCAGTTCTTC
TRBD1	NA	TRBV27	TRBJ2-1	CASSYAPQGARYNEQFF	TGTGCCAGCAGTTACGCCCCACAGGGGGCTAGGTACAATGAGCAGTTCTTC
NA	once	TRBV18	TRBJ1-1	CASSPGSWNTEAFF	TGTGCCAGCTCACCAGGGTCTTGGAACACTGAAGCTTTCTTT
TRBD2	NA	TRBV29-1	TRBJ2-1	CSVEGLAGQTYNEQFF	TGCAGCGTTGAAGGGCTAGCGGGACAAACCTACAATGAGCAGTTCTTC
TRBD1	NA	TRBV19	TRBJ1-3	CASRWTGARSGNTIYF	TGTGCCAGTAGGTGGACAGGGGCGCGATCTGGAAACACCATATATTTT
NA	NA	TRBV20-1	TRBJ1-6	CSASGRSIHSPLHF	TGCAGTGCTAGTGGCCGGTCCATTCATTCACCCCTCCACTTT
TRBD1	NA	TRBV6-5	TRBJ2-7	CASSSTGVVYEQYF	TGTGCCAGCAGTTCCACAGGGGTGGTCTACGAGCAGTACTTC
NA	once	TRBV7-3	TRBJ2-2	CASSLTGDYTGELFF	TGTGCCAGCAGCTTAACGGGGGACTACACCGGGGAGCTGTTTTTT
NA	once	TRBV5-1	TRBJ1-1	CASSLAHAGANTEAFF	TGCGCCAGCAGCTTGGCCCACGCAGGCGCCAACACTGAAGCTTTCTTT
NA	NA	TRBV30	TRBJ1-2	CAWGRDSGYTF	TGTGCCTGGGGCCGCGACAGTGGCTACACCTTC
TRBD2	NA	TRBV3-1/TRBV3-2	TRBJ2-3	CASSQGTSGADTQYF	TGTGCCAGCAGCCAAGGGACTAGCGGGGCAGATACGCAGTATTTT
NA	NA	TRBV19	TRBJ1-3	CASMRAGNTIYF	TGTGCCAGTATGCGAGCCGGAAACACCATATATTTT
NA	once	TRBV9	TRBJ2-3	CASSEQGTDTQYF	TGTGCCAGCAGCGAACAGGGCACAGATACGCAGTATTTT
NA	few	TRBV5-4	TRBJ2-1	CASSSPDSRNEQFF	TGTGCCAGCAGCTCCCCGGACAGTCGCAATGAGCAGTTCTTC
NA	NA	TRBV9	TRBJ1-5	CASSLSTSVNQPQHF	TGTGCCAGCAGCTTATCGACTAGCGTCAATCAGCCCCAGCATTTT
NA	NA	TRBV10-3	TRBJ2-7	CAISDWGLYEQYF	TGTGCCATCAGTGATTGGGGGCTCTACGAGCAGTACTTC
NA	once	TRBV7-2	TRBJ2-5	CASSHGVRETQYF	TGTGCCAGCAGCCATGGGGTACGAGAGACCCAGTACTTC
NA	NA	TRBV9	TRBJ1-5	CASSITGNQPQHF	TGTGCCAGCAGCATTACAGGGAATCAGCCCCAGCATTTT
NA	once	TRBV19	TRBJ2-5	CASSIDQRIAKETQYF	TGTGCCAGTAGTATAGATCAAAGAATCGCTAAAGAGACCCAGTACTTC
NA	NA	TRBV4-1	TRBJ2-5	CASSHGPPGETQYF	TGCGCCAGCAGCCATGGACCCCCGGGAGAGACCCAGTACTTC
NA	few	TRBV9	TRBJ2-5	CASSVGGMETQYF	TGTGCCAGCAGCGTGGGCGGGATGGAGACCCAGTACTTC
TRBD2	NA	TRBV18	TRBJ2-1	CASSPGGGYNEQFF	TGTGCCAGCTCCCCGGGGGGGGGTTACAATGAGCAGTTCTTC
NA	NA	TRBV4-1	TRBJ1-5	CASSESVGISQPQHF	TGCGCCAGCAGCGAGTCAGTGGGGATAAGTCAGCCCCAGCATTTT
NA	NA	TRBV11-2	TRBJ2-2	CASSLRETLRVGELFF	TGTGCCAGCAGCTTACGGGAAACCTTGCGGGTCGGGGAGCTGTTTTTT
TRBD1	once	TRBV7-2	TRBJ2-1	CASSLGQGLYNEQFF	TGTGCCAGCAGCTTAGGACAGGGGCTCTACAATGAGCAGTTCTTC
TRBD1	NA	TRBV5-1	TRBJ2-2	CASSSQGALTGELFF	TGCGCCAGCAGCTCACAGGGGGCTCTTACCGGGGAGCTGTTTTTT
NA	once	TRBV4-3	TRBJ1-5	CASSQDRWSNQPQHF	TGCGCCAGCAGCCAAGATCGATGGAGCAATCAGCCCCAGCATTTT
NA	NA	TRBV30	TRBJ1-6	CAWDGGRISSPLHF	TGTGCCTGGGATGGGGGGAGGATAAGTTCACCCCTCCACTTT
TRBD1	NA	TRBV5-1	TRBJ2-7	CASNDRGLSYEQYF	TGCGCCAGCAACGACAGGGGACTTTCCTACGAGCAGTACTTC
NA	NA	TRBV10-3	TRBJ2-1	CAISESHEQFF	TGTGCCATCAGTGAGTCGCATGAGCAGTTCTTC
NA	NA	TRBV28	TRBJ1-4	CASSPLGVQDEKLFF	TGTGCCAGCAGTCCCCTCGGGGTTCAGGATGAAAAACTGTTTTTT